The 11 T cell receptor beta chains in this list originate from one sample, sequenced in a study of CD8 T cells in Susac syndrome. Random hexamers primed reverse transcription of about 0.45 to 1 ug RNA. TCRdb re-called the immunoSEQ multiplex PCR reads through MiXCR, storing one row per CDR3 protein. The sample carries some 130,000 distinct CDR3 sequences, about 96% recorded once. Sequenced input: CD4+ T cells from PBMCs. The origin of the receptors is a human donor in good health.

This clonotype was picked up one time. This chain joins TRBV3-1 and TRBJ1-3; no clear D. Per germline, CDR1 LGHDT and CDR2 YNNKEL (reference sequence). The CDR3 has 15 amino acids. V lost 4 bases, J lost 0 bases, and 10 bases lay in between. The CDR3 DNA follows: TGTGCCAGCAGCCCAGAGATTTACTCTGGAAACACCATATATTTT. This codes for CASSPEIYSGNTIYF.

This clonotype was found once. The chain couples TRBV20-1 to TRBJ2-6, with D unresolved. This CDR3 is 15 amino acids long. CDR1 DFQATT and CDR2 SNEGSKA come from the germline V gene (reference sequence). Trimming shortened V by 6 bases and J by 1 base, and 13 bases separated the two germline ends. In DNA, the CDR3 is TGCAGTGCGTCGACTTCTTATTCTGGGGCCAACGTCCTGACTTTC. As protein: CSASTSYSGANVLTF.

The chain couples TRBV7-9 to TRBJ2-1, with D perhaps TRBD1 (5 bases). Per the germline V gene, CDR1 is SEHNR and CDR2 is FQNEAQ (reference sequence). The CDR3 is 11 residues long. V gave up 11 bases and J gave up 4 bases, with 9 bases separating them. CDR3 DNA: TGTGCCGGGGCGAAGTACAATGAGCAGTTCTTC. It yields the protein CAGAKYNEQFF.

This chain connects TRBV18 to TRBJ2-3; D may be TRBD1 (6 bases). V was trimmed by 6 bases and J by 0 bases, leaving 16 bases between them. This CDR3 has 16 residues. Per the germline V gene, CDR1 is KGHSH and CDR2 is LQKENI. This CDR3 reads CASSLLVGASTDTQYF. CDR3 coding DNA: TGTGCCAGCTCGCTACTAGTGGGGGCTAGCACAGATACGCAGTATTTT.

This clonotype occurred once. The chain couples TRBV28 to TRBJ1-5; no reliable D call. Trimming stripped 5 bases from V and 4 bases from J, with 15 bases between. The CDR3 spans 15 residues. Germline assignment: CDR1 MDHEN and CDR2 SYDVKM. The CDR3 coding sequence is TGTGCCAGCAGTCCCCGAGGGCAGGTTAATCAGCCCCAGCATTTT. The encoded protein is CASSPRGQVNQPQHF.

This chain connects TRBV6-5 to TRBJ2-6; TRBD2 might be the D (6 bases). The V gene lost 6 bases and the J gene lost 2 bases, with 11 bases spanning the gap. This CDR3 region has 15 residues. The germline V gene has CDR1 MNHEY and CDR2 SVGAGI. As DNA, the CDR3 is TGTGCCAGCAGAGGAGGGGAAGCTGGGGCCAACGTCCTGACTTTC. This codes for CASRGGEAGANVLTF.

This CDR3 reads CASSTGVDGELFF. CDR3 sequence (DNA): TGTGCCAGCAGTACAGGGGTTGACGGGGAGCTGTTTTTT. The chain recombines TRBV6-5 with TRBJ2-2; 7 bases are shared with TRBD1. The CDR3 is made up of 13 amino acids. Germline V lookup: CDR1 MNHEY, CDR2 SVGAGI. With 5 bases clipped from V and 7 bases from J, the junction kept 4 bases outside the gene matches.

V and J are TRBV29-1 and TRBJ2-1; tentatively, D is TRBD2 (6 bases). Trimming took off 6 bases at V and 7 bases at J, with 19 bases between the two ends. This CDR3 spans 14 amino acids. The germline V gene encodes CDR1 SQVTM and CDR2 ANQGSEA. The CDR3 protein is CSVKGGRGQNEQFF. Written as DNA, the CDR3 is TGCAGCGTCAAGGGAGGCAGAGGGCAAAATGAGCAGTTCTTC.

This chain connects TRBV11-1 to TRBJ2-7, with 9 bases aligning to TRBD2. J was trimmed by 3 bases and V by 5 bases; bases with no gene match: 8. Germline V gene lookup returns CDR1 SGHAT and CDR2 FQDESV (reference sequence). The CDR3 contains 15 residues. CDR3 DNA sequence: TGTGCCAGCAGCCCAGCGGGAGGACAACTCTACGAGCAGTACTTC. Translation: CASSPAGGQLYEQYF. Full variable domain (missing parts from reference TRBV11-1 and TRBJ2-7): EAEVAQSPRYKITEKSQAVAFWCDPISGHATLYWYRQILGQGPELLVQFQDESVVDDSQLPKDRFSAERLKGVDSTLKIQPAELGDSAMYLCASSPAGGQLYEQYFGPGTRLTVT.

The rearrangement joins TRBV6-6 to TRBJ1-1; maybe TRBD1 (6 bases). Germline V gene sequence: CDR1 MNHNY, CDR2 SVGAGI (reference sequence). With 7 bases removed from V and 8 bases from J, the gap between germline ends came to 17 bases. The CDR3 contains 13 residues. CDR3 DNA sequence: TGTGCCAGCACCCCGGACAGAAGATTAGAAGCTTTCTTT. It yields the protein CASTPDRRLEAFF.

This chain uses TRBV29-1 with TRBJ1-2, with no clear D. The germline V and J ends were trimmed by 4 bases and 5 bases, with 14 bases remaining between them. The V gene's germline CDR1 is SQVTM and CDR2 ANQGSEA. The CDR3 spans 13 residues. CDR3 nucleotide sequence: TGCAGCGTTGGAAGGGAGAACTTATATGGCTACACCTTC. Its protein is CSVGRENLYGYTF. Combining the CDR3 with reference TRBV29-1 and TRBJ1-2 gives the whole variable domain SAVISQKPSRDICQRGTSLTIQCQVDSQVTMMFWYRQQPGQSLTLIATANQGSEATYESGFVIDKFPISRPNLTFSTLTVSNMSPEDSSIYLCSVGRENLYGYTFGSGTRLTVV.